These 9 T cell receptor beta chains were all obtained from the same sample, sequenced in a study of Ad26.COV2.S vaccination and SARS-CoV-2 variants. Specified treatment: approximately 18 received Ad26.COV2.S at low or high dose, single or two shots; about 5 received placebo; per-sample allocation not given. It was on day 63 after the first vaccine or placebo injection that samples were taken. Generated by immunoSEQ multiplex PCR, the TCRdb table keeps only in-frame clones and is missing some. The data contain about 440,000 clones, around 85% of them seen just once; the ten biggest clones take up around 13%. The sample here was peripheral blood, taken in a trial of Ad26.COV2.S vaccine versus placebo. Receptors originate from a person between 18 and 59 years old who received the Ad26.COV2.S COVID-19 vaccine or a placebo.

This clone appeared once. J is TRBJ2-3 and V is TRBV29-1; 9 positions agree with TRBD2. J gave up 2 bases and V 5 bases, and 8 bases lay outside the gene matches. Germline loops: CDR1 SQVTM, CDR2 ANQGSEA. The CDR3 has 15 amino acids. The CDR3 spells CSVSILAGITDTQYF. CDR3 in DNA: TGCAGCGTTAGTATCCTAGCGGGGATCACAGATACGCAGTATTTT.

The rearrangement joins TRBV9 to TRBJ2-7, with D maybe TRBD2 (6 bases). CDR3 size: 14 residues. V lost 2 bases and J lost 6, with 15 bases in between. In germline, CDR1 is SGDLS, CDR2 YYNGEE. The CDR3 DNA reads as TGTGCCAGCAGCGTTGGACGGGTTAGCGGCGAGCAGTACTTC. Protein sequence: CASSVGRVSGEQYF.

J is TRBJ1-6 and V is TRBV6-5, with 10 nucleotides matching TRBD1. The CDR3 contains 14 residues. Germline loops: CDR1 MNHEY, CDR2 SVGAGI. V shed 6 bases and J 8 bases; nucleotides not matched to a gene: 4. The CDR3 DNA reads TGTGCCAGCAGCCCCGGGACAGGGGATTCACCCCTCCACTTT. This sequence encodes CASSPGTGDSPLHF.

This chain connects TRBV6-6 to TRBJ2-1, with D possibly being TRBD1 (6 bases). Trimming pared 2 bases from V and 6 bases from J, leaving 11 bases between. The germline gives CDR1 MNHNY, CDR2 SVGAGI (reference sequence). This CDR3 is built from 14 residues. CDR3 sequence: CASSYGQILNEQFF. For the CDR3, the DNA is TGTGCCAGCAGTTACGGACAGATCCTCAATGAGCAGTTCTTC.

This sequence joins TRBV7-8 and TRBJ1-2; possibly TRBD1 for D (5 bases). Germline V CDR1 and CDR2: SGHVS, FQNEAQ. Deletions cut 1 base from V and 8 bases from J, with 14 bases between. The CDR3 totals 14 residues. The CDR3 protein is CASSLGGRVIGYTF. The CDR3 bases are TGTGCCAGCAGCTTAGGAGGCAGGGTCATCGGCTACACCTTC.

The chain's CDR3 is CASSGDYGYTF. The DNA of the CDR3 is TGTGCCAGCAGCGGGGATTATGGCTACACCTTC. J is TRBJ1-2 and V is TRBV5-6; D is ambiguous. CDR1 is SGHDT, CDR2 YYEEEE, per germline. V shed 4 bases and J shed 5 bases, with 6 bases lying between them. The CDR3 is 11 amino acids.

J is TRBJ2-7 and V is TRBV10-3; 9 bases are a match to TRBD2. Losses at the gene ends were 8 bases for V and 0 bases for J; bases not matched to a gene: 8. This CDR3 spans 15 amino acids. Germline lookup yields CDR1 ENHRY and CDR2 SYGVKD. The CDR3 spells CAIQSGSGGSYEQYF. The CDR3 coding sequence is TGTGCCATCCAGAGCGGTAGCGGGGGCTCCTACGAGCAGTACTTC.

The CDR3 loop reads CASSQDVDEQFF. The CDR3 nucleotides are TGTGCCAGCAGCCAAGATGTCGATGAGCAGTTCTTC. The chain links TRBV3-1 (or the pseudogene TRBV3-2) to TRBJ2-1; D gene ambiguous. Germline V gives CDR1 LGHDT, CDR2 YNNKEL (reference sequence). The CDR3 extends over 12 amino acids. Trimming cost V 0 bases and J 8 bases, with 5 bases left between them.

This clone was detected only once. V gene TRBV4-3 combines with J gene TRBJ2-3, with 9 bases lining up with TRBD2. This CDR3 is 16 amino acids long. Germline V CDR1 and CDR2: LGHNA, YSLEER. J gave up 0 bases and V 0 bases, and 1 base lay outside the gene matches. The CDR3 here is CASSQESGRSTDTQYF. In nucleotides, the CDR3 is TGCGCCAGCAGCCAAGAGAGCGGGAGGAGCACAGATACGCAGTATTTT.